The clone carrying this T cell receptor beta chain was seen once. The data originate from a study of blood T cell repertoires in COVID-19. The V gene's germline CDR1 is LGHNA and CDR2 YSLEER. This CDR3 contains 15 residues. The V and J ends lost 2 bases and 5 bases, in that order; junction bases with no gene match: 5. How the authors handled the data: Amplification of reference gene primers was used by the study to estimate nucleated cell counts. The repertoire was sequenced with immunoSEQ multiplex PCR; TCRdb's copy has only in-frame clones and lacks some. The V and J calls and the clone size are those of that table, but D and trimming were determined from the DNA. The sample has 150,000 to 200,000 clones, 90% seen once.

The clonotype was recovered from a man aged 45-60 years with acute or convalescent COVID-19. V usage is TRBV4-3 and J usage is TRBJ2-2; 7 positions match TRBD2. Material: peripheral blood. The CDR3 reads CASSQWGGGTGELFF. The CDR3, as DNA: TGCGCCAGCAGCCAATGGGGGGGTGGTACCGGGGAGCTGTTTTTT.